Here is one TCR beta chain with its context. This sample was included in a study of cytomegalovirus exposure and HLA in healthy donors. The study ran its PCR with 60 Vbeta and 13 Jbeta primers. Profiling relied on immunoSEQ multiplex PCR, and the TCRdb table lists in-frame clones only, not all of them. The sample holds around 130,000 clones, 65% to 80% seen once. This clonotype was obtained from a woman aged 25 to 39 in good health and CMV-seronegative. The sample was PBMCs.

This chain's CDR3 is CASSTGQGPGIFYGYTF. The CDR3 bases are TGTGCCAGCAGCACTGGACAGGGGCCAGGTATTTTCTATGGCTACACCTTC. The V call is TRBV5-4, the J call TRBJ1-2; 9 bases line up with TRBD1. The J segment lost 4 bases and the V segment lost 4 bases, leaving 14 bases of the junction unmatched. Germline V CDR1 and CDR2: SGHNT, YYREEE (reference sequence). There are 17 residues in the CDR3.